Below, 3 T cell receptor beta chains from the same sample are listed, as sequenced in a study of T-cell memory formation after mild COVID-19 (dated by TCRdb to about 2021). Library preparation employed 5' RACE. Data came from an Illumina NovaSeq 6000. TCRdb took the public reads, trimmed them with fastp at Q25, ran MiXCR for clone calling and kept in-frame beta chains. A single entry per CDR3 protein holds the most common genes and DNA from its merged rows. For this sample there are around 440,000 distinct CDR3 sequences; over 15% appear just once. Of the sample, over 9% falls within the top ten clones. The sample taken for sequencing was PBMCs or a T cell subset sorted from them (not recorded which). Every receptor here comes from an adult woman who had mild COVID-19 (a few samples of this study predate the infection). The sample titles of this study are shuffled in the database, so cell type and time point are left out; the donor was told from shared clones.

The chain uses TRBV7-3 and TRBJ1-1, with D perhaps matching TRBD1 (6 bases). CDR3 size: 16 residues. The germline gives CDR1 SGHTA, CDR2 FQGTGA. V lost 2 bases and J 4 bases, leaving 17 bases between the germline ends. As DNA, the CDR3 is TGTGCCAGCAGCTTATGGGGGGCTGGGGCACGCACTGAAGCTTTCTTT. Translating gives CASSLWGAGARTEAFF.

V usage is TRBV5-1 and J usage is TRBJ2-3; a possible D gene is TRBD1 (6 bases). In germline, CDR1 is SGHRS, CDR2 YFSETQ. This CDR3 region has 18 residues. The V gene lost 0 bases and the J gene lost 1 base, with 18 bases spanning the gap. CDR3 sequence: CASSLGQVSWSGTDTQYF. CDR3 in DNA: TGCGCCAGCAGCTTGGGACAGGTCTCGTGGTCGGGCACAGATACGCAGTATTTT.

In DNA form, the CDR3 reads TGCGCCAGCAGTCAATCGATTCCTAGCGGAGGAATTGACAATGAGCAGTTCTTC. This codes for CASSQSIPSGGIDNEQFF. The V gene is TRBV23-1, the J gene TRBJ2-1; 7 bases are shared with TRBD2. TRBV23-1 qualifies as an ORF whose function is uncertain. Trimming removed 0 bases from V and 5 bases from J; junction bases left unmatched: 13. This CDR3 region has 18 residues.